This TCR beta chain was retrieved from a study of PD-1 blockade in classical Hodgkin lymphoma. Concerning this clone: Its cognate antigen is unknown.

Germline assignment: CDR1 MNHEY and CDR2 SMNVEV (reference sequence). The length of the CDR3 is 14 residues. V was shortened by 3 bases and J by 13 bases, with 19 bases between the two germline ends. Only in-frame clones appear in the TCRdb table, and some are missing; sequencing was by immunoSEQ multiplex PCR. Among under 100,000 clones listed, around 90% were seen once. Findings and limits, study-wide: Those starting nivolumab under 1 year post-ASCT were excluded. Whoever responded completely had baseline diversity much like that seen in newly diagnosed patients.

Exposure to brentuximab vedotin varied, and each patient had relapsed following autologous stem cell transplantation. Best outcomes ranged across complete response, partial response and progressive disease. V gene TRBV27 combines with J gene TRBJ2-4; D not resolved. Sequencing used peripheral blood mononuclear cells (PBMCs), obtained before the second cycle of nivolumab. The sequence was obtained from a human donor with classical Hodgkin lymphoma. The CDR3 reads CASSFSGRVRRQYF. The DNA of the CDR3 is TGTGCCAGCAGTTTCTCGGGCCGGGTGAGGCGACAGTACTTC.